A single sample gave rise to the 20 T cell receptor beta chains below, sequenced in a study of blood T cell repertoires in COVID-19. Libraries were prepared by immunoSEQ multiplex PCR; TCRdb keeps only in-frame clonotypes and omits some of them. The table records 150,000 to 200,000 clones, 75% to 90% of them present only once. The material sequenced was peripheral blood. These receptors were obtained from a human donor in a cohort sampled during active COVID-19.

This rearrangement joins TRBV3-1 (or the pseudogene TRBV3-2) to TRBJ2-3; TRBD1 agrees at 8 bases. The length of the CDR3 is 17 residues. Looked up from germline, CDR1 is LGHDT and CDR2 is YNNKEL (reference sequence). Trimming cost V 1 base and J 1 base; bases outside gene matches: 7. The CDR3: CASSQGPPGGGTDTQYF. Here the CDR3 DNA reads TGTGCCAGCAGCCAAGGCCCCCCAGGGGGCGGCACAGATACGCAGTATTTT.

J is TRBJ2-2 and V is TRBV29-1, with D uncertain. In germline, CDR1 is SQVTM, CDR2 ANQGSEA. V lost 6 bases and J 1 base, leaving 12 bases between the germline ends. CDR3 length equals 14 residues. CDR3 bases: TGCAGCGTGAGCCGGGTAGGGAACACCGGGGAGCTGTTTTTT. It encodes CSVSRVGNTGELFF.

Written as DNA, the CDR3 is TGTGCCAGCAGCTTAGGACAGTTTAACACTGAAGCTTTCTTT. The encoded protein is CASSLGQFNTEAFF. This rearrangement joins TRBV7-2 to TRBJ1-1; weak D call: TRBD1 (5 bases). The germline V and J ends were trimmed by 1 base and 2 bases, with 8 bases remaining between them. The CDR3 length is 14 residues. CDR1 is SGHTA, CDR2 FQGNSA, per germline.

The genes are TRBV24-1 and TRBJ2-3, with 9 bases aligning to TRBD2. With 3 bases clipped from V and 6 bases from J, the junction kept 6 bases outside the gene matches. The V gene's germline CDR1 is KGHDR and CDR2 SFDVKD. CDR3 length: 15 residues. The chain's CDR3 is CATSDRSSGMDTQYF. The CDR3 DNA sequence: TGTGCCACCAGTGATCGGTCTAGCGGGATGGATACGCAGTATTTT.

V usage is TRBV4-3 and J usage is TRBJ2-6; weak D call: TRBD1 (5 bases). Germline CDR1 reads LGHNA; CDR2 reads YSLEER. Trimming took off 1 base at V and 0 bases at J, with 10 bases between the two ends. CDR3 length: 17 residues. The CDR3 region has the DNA TGCGCCAGCAGCCAAGCACAGGCTAGCTCTGGGGCCAACGTCCTGACTTTC. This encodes CASSQAQASSGANVLTF.

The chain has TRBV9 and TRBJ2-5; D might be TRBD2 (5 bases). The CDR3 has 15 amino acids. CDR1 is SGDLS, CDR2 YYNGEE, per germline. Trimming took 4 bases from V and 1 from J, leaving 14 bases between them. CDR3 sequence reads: CASSFRWGVQETQYF. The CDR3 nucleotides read TGTGCCAGCAGCTTTAGATGGGGAGTCCAAGAGACCCAGTACTTC.

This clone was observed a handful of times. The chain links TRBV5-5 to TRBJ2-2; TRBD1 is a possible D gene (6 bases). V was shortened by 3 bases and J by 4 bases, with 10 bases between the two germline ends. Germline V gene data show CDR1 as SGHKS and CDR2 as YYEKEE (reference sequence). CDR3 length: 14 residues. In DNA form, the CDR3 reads TGTGCCAGCAGCTGGACAGACACCACCGGGGAGCTGTTTTTT. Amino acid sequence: CASSWTDTTGELFF.

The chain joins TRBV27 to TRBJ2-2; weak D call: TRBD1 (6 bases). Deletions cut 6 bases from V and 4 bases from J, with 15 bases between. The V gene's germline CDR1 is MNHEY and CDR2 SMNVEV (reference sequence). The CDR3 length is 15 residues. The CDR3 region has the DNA TGTGCCAGCAGACCTCCGGGACAACTCACCGGGGAGCTGTTTTTT. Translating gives CASRPPGQLTGELFF.

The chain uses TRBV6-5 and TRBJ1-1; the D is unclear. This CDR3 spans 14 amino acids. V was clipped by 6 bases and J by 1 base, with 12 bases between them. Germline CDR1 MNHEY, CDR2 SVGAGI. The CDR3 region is CASREDRRNTEAFF. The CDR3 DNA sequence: TGTGCCAGCAGGGAGGATAGGAGGAACACTGAAGCTTTCTTT.

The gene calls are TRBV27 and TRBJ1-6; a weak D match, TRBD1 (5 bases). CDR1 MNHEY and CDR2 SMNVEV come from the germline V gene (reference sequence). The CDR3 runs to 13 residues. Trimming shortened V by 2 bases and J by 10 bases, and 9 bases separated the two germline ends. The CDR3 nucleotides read TGTGCCAGCAGTTTAATAGGGGTCTCACCCCTCCACTTT. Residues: CASSLIGVSPLHF.

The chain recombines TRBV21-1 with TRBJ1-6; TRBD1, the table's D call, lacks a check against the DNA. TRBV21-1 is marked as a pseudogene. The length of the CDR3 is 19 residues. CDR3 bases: TGTGCCAGCAGGGACAGGGGGTTAAACGAAAGCTCCTATAATTCACCCCTCCACTTT. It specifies CASRDRGLNESSYNSPLHF.

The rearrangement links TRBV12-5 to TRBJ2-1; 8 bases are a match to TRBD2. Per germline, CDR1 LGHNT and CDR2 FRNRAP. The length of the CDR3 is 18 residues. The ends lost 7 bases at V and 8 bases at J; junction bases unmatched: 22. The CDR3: CASELPHGAGVGGDEQFF. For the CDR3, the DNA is TGTGCTAGTGAATTGCCCCACGGAGCGGGGGTCGGGGGCGATGAGCAGTTCTTC.

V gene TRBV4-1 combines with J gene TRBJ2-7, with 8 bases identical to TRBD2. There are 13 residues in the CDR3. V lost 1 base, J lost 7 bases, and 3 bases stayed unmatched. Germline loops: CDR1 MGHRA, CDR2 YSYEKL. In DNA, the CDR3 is TGCGCCAGCAGCCAAGGACTAGCGTGGGAGCAGTACTTC. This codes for CASSQGLAWEQYF.

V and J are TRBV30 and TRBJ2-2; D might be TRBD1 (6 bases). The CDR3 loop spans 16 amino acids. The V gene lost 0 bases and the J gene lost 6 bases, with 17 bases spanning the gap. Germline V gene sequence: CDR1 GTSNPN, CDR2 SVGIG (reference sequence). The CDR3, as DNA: TGTGCCTGGAGTGTAATTGGACAGAAGAGTGCCGGGGAGCTGTTTTTT. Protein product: CAWSVIGQKSAGELFF.

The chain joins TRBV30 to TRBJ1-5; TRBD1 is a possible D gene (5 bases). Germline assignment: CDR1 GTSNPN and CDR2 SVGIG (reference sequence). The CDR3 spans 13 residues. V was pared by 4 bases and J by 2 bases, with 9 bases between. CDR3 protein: CAWTDSGNQPQHF. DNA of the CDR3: TGTGCCTGGACAGACAGTGGCAATCAGCCCCAGCATTTT.

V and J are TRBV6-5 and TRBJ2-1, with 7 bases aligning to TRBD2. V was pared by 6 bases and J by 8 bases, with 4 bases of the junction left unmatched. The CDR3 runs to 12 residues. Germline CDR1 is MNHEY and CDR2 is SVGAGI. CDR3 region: CASRSTSYEQFF. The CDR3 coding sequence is TGTGCCAGCAGATCGACTAGCTATGAGCAGTTCTTC.

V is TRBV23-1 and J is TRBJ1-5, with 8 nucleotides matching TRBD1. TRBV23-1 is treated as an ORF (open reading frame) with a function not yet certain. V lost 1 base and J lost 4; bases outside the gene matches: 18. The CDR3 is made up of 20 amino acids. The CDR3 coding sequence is TGCGCCAGCAGTCAATATAAGGACAGGGATGGAGGGAAGGGGAATCAGCCCCAGCATTTT. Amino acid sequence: CASSQYKDRDGGKGNQPQHF.

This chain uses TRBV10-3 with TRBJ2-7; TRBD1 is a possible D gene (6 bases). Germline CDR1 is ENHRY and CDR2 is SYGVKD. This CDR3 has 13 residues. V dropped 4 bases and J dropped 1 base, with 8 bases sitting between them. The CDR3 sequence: CAISGGPSYEQYF. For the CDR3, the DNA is TGTGCCATCAGTGGGGGGCCTTCCTACGAGCAGTACTTC.

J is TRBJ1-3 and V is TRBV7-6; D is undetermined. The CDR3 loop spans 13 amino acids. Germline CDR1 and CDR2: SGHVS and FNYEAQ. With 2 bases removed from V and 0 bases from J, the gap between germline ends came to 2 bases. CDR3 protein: CASSLYSGNTIYF. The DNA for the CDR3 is TGTGCCAGCAGCTTATACTCTGGAAACACCATATATTTT.

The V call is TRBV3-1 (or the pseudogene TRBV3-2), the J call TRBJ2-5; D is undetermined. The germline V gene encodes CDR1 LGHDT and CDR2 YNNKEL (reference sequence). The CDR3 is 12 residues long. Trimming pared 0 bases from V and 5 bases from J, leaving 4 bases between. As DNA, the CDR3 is TGTGCCAGCAGCCAAGATATGGAGACCCAGTACTTC. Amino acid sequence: CASSQDMETQYF.